Following are 25 T cell receptor beta chains from one sample sequenced in a study of blood T cell repertoires in COVID-19. Data came from immunoSEQ multiplex PCR; TCRdb stores just in-frame clones and leaves some out. The table lists some 360,000 clones, around nine tenths of them singletons. The sequenced sample was peripheral blood. All receptors derive from an older woman with COVID-19, enrolled during active disease.

The V gene is TRBV6-5, the J gene TRBJ2-7; D uncertain. This CDR3 has 15 amino acids. Trimming took 4 bases from V and 3 from J, leaving 16 bases between them. Germline loops: CDR1 MNHEY, CDR2 SVGAGI. The CDR3 DNA reads TGTGCCAGCAGTTTGGTTGCAGGAAACCACTACGAGCAGTACTTC. As protein: CASSLVAGNHYEQYF.

V gene TRBV2 combines with J gene TRBJ1-4; maybe TRBD1 (6 bases). With 6 bases removed from V and 2 bases from J, the gap between germline ends came to 13 bases. The CDR3 has 15 residues. Per germline, CDR1 SNHLY and CDR2 FYNNEI. The CDR3 protein is CASSIQGATNEKLFF. As DNA, the CDR3 is TGTGCCAGCAGCATACAGGGCGCGACTAATGAAAAACTGTTTTTT. Combining the CDR3 with reference TRBV2 and TRBJ1-4 gives the whole variable domain EPEVTQTPSHQVTQMGQEVILRCVPISNHLYFYWYRQILGQKVEFLVSFYNNEISEKSEIFDDQFSVERPDGSNFTLKIRSTKLEDSAMYFCASSIQGATNEKLFFGSGTQLSVL.

The chain has TRBV9 and TRBJ1-1; tentatively, D is TRBD1 (5 bases). CDR1 is SGDLS, CDR2 YYNGEE, per germline. Trimming left V 6 bases short and J 5 bases short, with 23 bases between. This CDR3 is built from 16 residues. The CDR3 loop is CASKKYGEGSLTEAFF. In DNA, the CDR3 is TGTGCCAGCAAGAAGTACGGGGAGGGGAGTTTGACTGAAGCTTTCTTT.

The chain couples TRBV15 to TRBJ1-6, with TRBD1 as a possible D gene (6 bases). With 0 bases removed from V and 5 bases from J, the gap between germline ends came to 11 bases. Germline CDR1 is LNHNV and CDR2 is YYDKDF (reference sequence). The CDR3 spans 16 residues. The CDR3 reads CATSRDLGANNSPLHF. In nucleotides, the CDR3 is TGTGCCACCAGCAGAGATCTGGGGGCGAATAATTCACCCCTCCACTTT.

CDR3 DNA: TGTGCCAGCAGCTTAGTTTTCTCCCCGGACAATGAGCAGTTCTTC. It encodes CASSLVFSPDNEQFF. This chain joins TRBV7-2 and TRBJ2-1; D gene ambiguous. Between the trimmed V and J ends, which lost 1 base and 5 bases, there was a span of 12 bases. Germline values: CDR1 SGHTA, CDR2 FQGNSA. This CDR3 region has 15 residues.

This rearrangement joins TRBV5-1 to TRBJ2-7; TRBD1 matches at 8 bases. Germline CDR1 is SGHRS and CDR2 is YFSETQ. The CDR3 has 17 residues. V lost 4 bases, J lost 1 base, and 13 bases stayed unmatched. CDR3 in amino acids: CASSPTTGQVGSYEQYF. The CDR3 nucleotides read TGCGCCAGCAGCCCGACAACGGGACAGGTCGGATCCTACGAGCAGTACTTC.

With respect to this clone: Other DNA sequences in this specimen translate into the identical CDR3. The V call is TRBV2, the J call TRBJ1-5, with D perhaps TRBD1 (6 bases). CDR1 SNHLY and CDR2 FYNNEI come from the germline V gene. The V gene lost 5 bases and the J gene lost 4 bases, with 6 bases spanning the gap. This CDR3 has 12 amino acids. The CDR3 is CASSRGNQPQHF. In nucleotides, the CDR3 is TGTGCCAGCAGTAGGGGGAATCAGCCCCAGCATTTT.

The chain combines TRBV7-6 with TRBJ1-1; possible D gene TRBD1, 5 bases. CDR1 is SGHVS, CDR2 FNYEAQ, per germline. The CDR3 sequence is 16 residues long. V was pared by 0 bases and J by 0 bases, with 11 bases between. CDR3 sequence reads: CASSLAPGVLNTEAFF. Here the CDR3 DNA reads TGTGCCAGCAGCTTAGCGCCGGGGGTCTTGAACACTGAAGCTTTCTTT.

The V gene is TRBV5-1, the J gene TRBJ2-7; 11 bases are a match to TRBD2. The J segment lost 0 bases and the V segment lost 4 bases, leaving 9 bases of the junction unmatched. There are 17 residues in the CDR3. Germline V gives CDR1 SGHRS, CDR2 YFSETQ. The chain's CDR3 is CASSGGLAGGFSYEQYF. The CDR3 coding sequence is TGCGCCAGCAGCGGTGGGCTAGCGGGGGGCTTCTCCTACGAGCAGTACTTC. Full variable domain (remainder filled in from reference TRBV5-1 and TRBJ2-7): KAGVTQTPRYLIKTRGQQVTLSCSPISGHRSVSWYQQTPGQGLQFLFEYFSETQRNKGNFPGRFSGRQFSNSRSEMNVSTLELGDSALYLCASSGGLAGGFSYEQYFGPGTRLTVT.

J is TRBJ1-1 and V is TRBV7-2; D gene ambiguous. Trimming stripped 5 bases from V and 5 bases from J, with 21 bases between. Germline V gene sequence: CDR1 SGHTA, CDR2 FQGNSA. The CDR3 covers 16 residues. Here the CDR3 DNA reads TGTGCCAGCAGCACAACCCCCACCACGGGAGGGACTGAAGCTTTCTTT. Its translation is CASSTTPTTGGTEAFF.

This rearrangement joins TRBV5-1 to TRBJ1-5, with a tentative D call TRBD1 (6 bases). Germline V lookup: CDR1 SGHRS, CDR2 YFSETQ. The V end lost 2 bases, the J end lost 2 bases, and 8 bases lay between the germline ends. This CDR3 is 14 amino acids long. The CDR3 reads CASSLSGGNQPQHF. As DNA, the CDR3 is TGCGCCAGCAGCTTATCAGGGGGCAATCAGCCCCAGCATTTT.

The chain recombines TRBV19 with TRBJ2-1; 10 bases line up with TRBD1. The CDR3 is made up of 13 amino acids. Germline CDR1 and CDR2: LNHDA and SQIVND (reference sequence). Trimming cost V 6 bases and J 8 bases; bases outside gene matches: 4. The CDR3 here is CASSRDRGDEQFF. The CDR3 coding sequence is TGTGCCAGTAGCCGGGACAGGGGCGATGAGCAGTTCTTC.

The chain recombines TRBV3-1 (or the pseudogene TRBV3-2) with TRBJ2-1; D is perhaps TRBD2 (6 bases). Per germline, CDR1 LGHDT and CDR2 YNNKEL (reference sequence). This CDR3 contains 15 residues. V was trimmed by 0 bases and J by 10 bases, leaving 16 bases between them. This chain's CDR3 is CASSQEGLPSVEQFF. CDR3 nucleotides: TGTGCCAGCAGCCAAGAGGGACTTCCTAGCGTAGAGCAGTTCTTC.

The chain uses TRBV9 and TRBJ1-6, with no clear D. CDR1 SGDLS and CDR2 YYNGEE come from the germline V gene. V dropped 0 bases and J dropped 7 bases, with 8 bases sitting between them. The CDR3 consists of 14 residues. The CDR3 is CASSVGRENSPLHF. The CDR3 DNA reads as TGTGCCAGCAGCGTAGGGAGGGAGAATTCACCCCTCCACTTT.

The chain combines TRBV4-1 with TRBJ2-5; tentatively, D is TRBD2 (6 bases). Germline values: CDR1 MGHRA, CDR2 YSYEKL. The CDR3 is 15 amino acids. Trimming pared 3 bases from V and 0 bases from J, leaving 11 bases between. CDR3 sequence reads: CASSHGGLNQETQYF. The CDR3 DNA sequence: TGCGCCAGCAGCCATGGGGGACTCAACCAAGAGACCCAGTACTTC.

The rearrangement joins TRBV6-6 to TRBJ1-5; no definite D call. Germline V gene data show CDR1 as MNHNY and CDR2 as SVGAGI (reference sequence). The CDR3 length is 13 residues. V lost 7 bases and J lost 0, with 7 bases in between. CDR3 in DNA: TGTGCCAGCACCCCAGATAGCAATCAGCCCCAGCATTTT. It yields the protein CASTPDSNQPQHF.

V and J are TRBV7-9 and TRBJ2-1; 9 bases fit TRBD2. The germline gives CDR1 SEHNR, CDR2 FQNEAQ (reference sequence). Losses at the gene ends were 3 bases for V and 8 bases for J; bases not matched to a gene: 8. The CDR3 length is 15 residues. The CDR3 coding sequence is TGTGCCAGCAGCTTCCAGCGGGGGGTGTTGGATGAGCAGTTCTTC. Translated, it gives CASSFQRGVLDEQFF.

The chain joins TRBV28 to TRBJ1-5; possibly TRBD1 for D (6 bases). The germline V and J ends were trimmed by 7 bases and 3 bases, with 10 bases remaining between them. The germline V gene encodes CDR1 MDHEN and CDR2 SYDVKM. The CDR3 consists of 13 residues. Here the CDR3 DNA reads TGTGCCAGCAAAAACAGGGTCAATCAGCCCCAGCATTTT. It yields the protein CASKNRVNQPQHF.

Worth noting for this clone: This sample includes further DNA sequences coding for the same CDR3. The chain has TRBV6-6 and TRBJ1-3; 8 bases are a match to TRBD1. J lost 2 bases, V lost 4 bases, and 1 base had no gene match. Germline V lookup: CDR1 MNHNY, CDR2 SVGAGI (reference sequence). This CDR3 comprises 14 residues. The CDR3, as DNA: TGTGCCAGCAGTTCGACAGGGGCTGGAAACACCATATATTTT. As protein: CASSSTGAGNTIYF.

The V gene is TRBV5-5, the J gene TRBJ1-1; 10 bases line up with TRBD1. CDR1 is SGHKS, CDR2 YYEKEE, per germline (reference sequence). The CDR3 runs to 15 residues. V lost 3 bases, J lost 4 bases, and 6 bases stayed unmatched. The CDR3 DNA reads TGTGCCAGCAGCTGGGGACAGGGGCTGGGCACTGAAGCTTTCTTT. Translation gives CASSWGQGLGTEAFF.

This clone is a singleton in its sample. V is TRBV6-5 and J is TRBJ1-3; unclear D gene. The CDR3 totals 13 residues. Trimming took 0 bases from V and 7 from J, leaving 7 bases between them. Germline CDR1 reads MNHEY; CDR2 reads SVGAGI. The chain's CDR3 is CASSYSRVNTIYF. The DNA of the CDR3 is TGTGCCAGCAGTTACTCGAGGGTTAACACCATATATTTT.

The chain combines TRBV15 with TRBJ1-2; 8 nucleotides agree with TRBD1. J lost 2 bases, V lost 5 bases, and 4 bases had no gene match. The CDR3 has 14 residues. The V gene's germline CDR1 is LNHNV and CDR2 YYDKDF (reference sequence). The CDR3 reads CATSARTGNYGYTF. CDR3 in DNA: TGTGCCACCAGCGCTCGGACAGGGAACTATGGCTACACCTTC.

The V gene is TRBV7-2, the J gene TRBJ2-3; 12 bases are shared with TRBD2. Germline-derived CDR1 and CDR2 are SGHTA and FQGNSA. CDR3 size: 17 residues. V lost 5 bases to trimming and J lost 4 bases; unmatched junction nucleotides: 10. CDR3 region: CASSKPLAGGRADTQYF. For the CDR3, the DNA is TGTGCCAGCAGCAAACCACTAGCGGGGGGTAGGGCAGATACGCAGTATTTT.

This clone was seen more than once but under ten times. The rearrangement uses TRBV4-1 and TRBJ1-3; the D is unclear. CDR3 size: 17 residues. Trimming took 1 base from V and 0 from J, leaving 13 bases between them. Germline CDR1 and CDR2: MGHRA and YSYEKL. CDR3 DNA: TGCGCCAGCAGCCAAGGACGGTCCCGGAGCTCTGGAAACACCATATATTTT. Its protein product is CASSQGRSRSSGNTIYF.

A word on this clone: Other DNA variants within this sample encode the same CDR3. The rearrangement links TRBV28 to TRBJ1-1; D unclear. With 1 base removed from V and 1 base from J, the gap between germline ends came to 7 bases. Germline V gene sequence: CDR1 MDHEN, CDR2 SYDVKM. CDR3 size: 14 residues. CDR3 in DNA: TGTGCCAGCAGTTTATCGGCAGGGAACACTGAAGCTTTCTTT. It codes for CASSLSAGNTEAFF.